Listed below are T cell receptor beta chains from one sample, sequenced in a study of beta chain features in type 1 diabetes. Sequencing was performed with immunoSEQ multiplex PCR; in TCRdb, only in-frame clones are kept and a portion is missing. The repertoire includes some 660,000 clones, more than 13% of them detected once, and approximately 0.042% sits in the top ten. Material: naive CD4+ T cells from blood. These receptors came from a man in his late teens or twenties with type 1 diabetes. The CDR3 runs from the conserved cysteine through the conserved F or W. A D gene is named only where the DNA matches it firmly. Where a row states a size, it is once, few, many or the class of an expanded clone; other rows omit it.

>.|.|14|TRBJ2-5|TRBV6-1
TGTGCCAGCAGTTCTCAAGGGGGTGCGGAGACCCAGTACTTC
CASSSQGGAETQYF
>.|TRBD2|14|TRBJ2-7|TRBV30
TGTGCCTGGAGTATAGCGGGAGGATTCTACGAGCAGTACTTC
CAWSIAGGFYEQYF
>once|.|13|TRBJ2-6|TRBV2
TGTGCCAGCATCGAGTTTGGGGCCAACGTCCTGACTTTC
CASIEFGANVLTF
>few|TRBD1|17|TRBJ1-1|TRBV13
TGTGCCAGCAGCTTAGGCCGAGGAAGGGACAGGGCAACTGAAGCTTTCTTT
CASSLGRGRDRATEAFF
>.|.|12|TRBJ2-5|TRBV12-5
TGTGCTAGTGGTCCCAACACGGAGACCCAGTACTTC
CASGPNTETQYF
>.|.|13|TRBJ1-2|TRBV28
TGTGCCAGCAGTCCACATGACACCTATGGCTACACCTTC
CASSPHDTYGYTF
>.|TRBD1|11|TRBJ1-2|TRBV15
TGTGCCACCACAGGGGGGTATGGCTACACCTTC
CATTGGYGYTF
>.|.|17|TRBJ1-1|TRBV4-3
TGCGCCAGCAGCCAAGCGCAGGGGCTCCGGAAGAACACTGAAGCTTTCTTT
CASSQAQGLRKNTEAFF
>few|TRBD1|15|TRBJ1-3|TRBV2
TGTGCCAGCAGTCTTGACAGGGGGACTGGAAACACCATATATTTT
CASSLDRGTGNTIYF
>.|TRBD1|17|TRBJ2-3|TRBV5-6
TGTGCCAGCAGCCCTCAACCGGGGACAGGGTACACAGATACGCAGTATTTT
CASSPQPGTGYTDTQYF
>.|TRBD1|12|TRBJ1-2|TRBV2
TGTGCCAGCAAGGGGACAGCCTATGGCTACACCTTC
CASKGTAYGYTF
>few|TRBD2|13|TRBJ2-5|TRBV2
TGTGCCAGCCTGGGCGCGGGAGTGGAGACCCAGTACTTC
CASLGAGVETQYF
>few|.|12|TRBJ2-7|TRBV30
TGTGCCTGGAGTAGGGACTCCTACGAGCAGTACTTC
CAWSRDSYEQYF
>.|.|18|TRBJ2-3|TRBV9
TGTGCCAGCAGCCCTCCCGGAGGGCTCTCGACTAGCACAGATACGCAGTATTTT
CASSPPGGLSTSTDTQYF
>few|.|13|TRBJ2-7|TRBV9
TGTGCCAGCAGCGTAGGGCCTACCTACGAGCAGTACTTC
CASSVGPTYEQYF
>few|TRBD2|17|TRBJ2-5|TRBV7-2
TGTGCCAGCAGCTTTTCGAAAGTAGGGGGACTAGTTGGGACCCAGTACTTC
CASSFSKVGGLVGTQYF
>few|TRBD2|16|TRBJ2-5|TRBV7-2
TGTGCCAGCAGCCAAAGACTAGCGGGAGGCCAAGAGACCCAGTACTTC
CASSQRLAGGQETQYF
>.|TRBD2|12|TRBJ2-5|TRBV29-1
TGCAGCGTTGAAATTAGCGGGGAGACCCAGTACTTC
CSVEISGETQYF